This T cell receptor beta chain was captured by sequencing in a study of shared clonotypes between healthy human individuals (dated by TCRdb to about 2020). A note on the overall study: Two women and three men aged 18 to 49 years were included in the cohort. Different laboratories and diverse techniques were used to prepare libraries and sequence TCR repertoires, to increase sequencing depth and limit assay-specific biases. To estimate repertoire size and how much clonotypes are shared between individuals, the study performed deep sequencing of blood TCR repertoires from roughly five healthy adults. Each donor's leukapheresis produced roughly between about 0.9 and 9.5 billion PBMCs.

The donors were healthy, HIV-negative adults with no recently reported acute infections or vaccinations. Only Caucasian adults living in Nashville, Tennessee, USA were represented among the donors. In the unsorted samples, 70 million to 90 million PBMCs were counted, and genomic DNA was extracted using the QIAamp DNA Blood Mini kit. Blood was obtained by leukapheresis, after which PBMCs were separated by Ficoll-Histopaque density gradient centrifugation and cryopreserved in liquid nitrogen vapor phase. Using the deep immunoSEQ assay, TCR CDR3 regions were amplified from genomic DNA by multiplex PCR. For each cell subset, the extracted genomic DNA was distributed evenly across all wells of several immunoSEQ 96-well plates, and each plate served as one replicate. For unsorted PBMC, about 270 ng of genomic DNA, equivalent to 25,000 to 35,000 T cell genomes, went into each replicate PCR. Unsorted PBMC genomic DNA was sequenced across ten immunoSEQ deep assay plates. Purified libraries were quantified with a Qubit 3.0 fluorometer, sized on a Bioanalyzer 2100, and re-quantified with the KAPA Library Quantification kit. A separate single-read 150-cycle Illumina NextSeq 550 flow cell was used to sequence each immunoSEQ 96-well plate. Processing in the source paper ran as follows. The immunoSEQ output contained only junctional sequences without quality scores, so filtering could not match that applied to full-length reads. To assign V/J genes and CDR3, sequences were annotated against IMGT germline references using PyIR, a Python wrapper for IgBLAST v1.9. Reads were removed for weak V/J assignments (E-value above 1e-6), missing CDR3, stop codons, out-of-frame junctions, or ambiguous translated residues. V3J clonotypes were defined as sequences sharing an identical inferred V gene, J gene, and CDR3 amino acid sequence. To compute the percentage overlap between repertoires, the number of shared unique clonotypes was divided by the size of the smaller repertoire. Three approaches were used to assess repertoire richness: RTK rarefaction, the Chao1 estimator, and Recon v2.1 estimates of unobserved clonotypes. TCRdb's version of the immuneACCESS table is confined to in-frame rearrangements and falls short of the full clone set. An unresolved V gene accounts for under half of the shortfall where checked; the remainder is of unknown origin. V and J calls plus clone size are reproduced from that table; the DNA served to infer D and trimming. This sample has around 530,000 clones in its table, and around three quarters of those were observed once. The biggest ten clones account for about 12% of the sample.

Broader findings and caveats from the paper: The small number of donors limited the genetic and exposure-history diversity represented. Based on pairwise subsampling, the degree of clonotype sharing among donors was expected to be affected by sequencing depth. Sampling was limited to blood, and TCR repertoires in tissue likely differ from TCR repertoires in blood.

The CDR3 holds 15 amino acids from the cysteine to the phenylalanine. This entry keeps only the CDR3 DNA: 45 bases, framed from base 1. CDR1 and CDR2, per the germline V gene (reference sequence), are SGHNT and YYREEE. Trimmed from V: 4 bases; trimmed from J: 4 bases; junction bases lacking a gene match: 4. As for this clone: The antigen this receptor binds is unknown. One base away there is no much larger clone; base qualities are not given.

Sequenced: PBMCs. The chain is encoded by TRBV5-4 joined to TRBJ1-3; TRBD1 matches 11 bases in the middle. This clonotype was obtained from a woman aged 40 to 50 in good health. Some clones in this sample may be carry-over from other donors' samples. At the DNA level, the sequence is TGTGCCAGCAGCGCGGACAGGGGGCGAGGAAACACCATATATTTT. This encodes CASSADRGRGNTIYF.